This TCR beta chain was captured in a study of regulatory T cells in long-lasting Graves disease. The CDR3 is 16 residues long. CDR1 MNHEY and CDR2 SVGEGT come from the germline V gene. Described time point: newly diagnosed GD, antithyroid drugs for less than 3 months. PBMC RNA was the source of the TCR library. With iRepertoire HTBI primers and Arm-PCR of CDR3 regions, TCR beta libraries were built. Each CDR3 protein gets one entry after TCRdb re-called the multiplex PCR reads with MiXCR. Of roughly 500,000 distinct CDR3 sequences listed, approximately 12% are singletons. Of note for this clonotype: This sequence is one base from a far larger clone and is likely a read error.

This sample was shared with a second study, whose subject was T cells in Graves' hyperthyroidism and ophthalmopathy. That source notes: Researchers ran a first-round RT-PCR on the TCR CDR3 using the HTBI primer set.

The sample in question was peripheral blood mononuclear cells (PBMCs), obtained at new diagnosis, from a patient treated with antithyroid drugs. The clonotype comes from a young man with Graves disease. This chain connects TRBV6-2 or TRBV6-3 to TRBJ1-1; 10 nucleotides match TRBD1. The CDR3 is CASSMGQGRSSTGAFF. In DNA form, the CDR3 reads TGTGCCAGCAGCATGGGACAGGGGAGGTCGAGCACTGGAGCTTTCTTT.